This is a list of T cell receptor beta chains from one sample in a study of human T cells and chemical hapten exposure. MiXCR, run by TCRdb on the RACE reads, gives a single entry per CDR3 protein. The data show some 360,000 distinct CDR3 sequences, less than 6.5% seen once. Sample: whole blood, taken in connection with sensitization to the hapten diphenylcyclopropenone (DPC). The origin of the receptors is a woman between 50 and 59 years old with alopecia areata. Some clones in this sample may be carry-over from other donors' samples. Both conserved end residues are part of each CDR3. Fields, in order: D gene, clone size, J gene, V gene, CDR3 protein, CDR3 DNA. A D gene is named only where the DNA matches it firmly. Clone size, where shown, is once, few, many, or a class for clones that have expanded.

- | many | TRBJ2-7 | TRBV20-1 | CSARNPYEQYF | TGCAGTGCTAGAAATCCGTACGAGCAGTACTTC
TRBD2 | many | TRBJ2-1 | TRBV5-1 | CASSSTSGTDNEQFF | TGCGCCAGCAGTTCTACTAGCGGCACCGACAATGAGCAGTTCTTC
TRBD1 | few | TRBJ2-7 | TRBV20-1 | CSAPDRGRSYEQYF | TGCAGTGCTCCCGACAGGGGGCGTTCCTACGAGCAGTACTTC
- | many | TRBJ1-5 | TRBV4-1 | CASRRDFDQPQHF | TGCGCCAGCAGAAGGGACTTCGATCAGCCCCAGCATTTT
- | many | TRBJ2-1 | TRBV30 | CAWRTTGSGAYNEQFF | TGTGCCTGGAGGACCACAGGGTCCGGGGCCTACAATGAGCAGTTCTTC
- | - | TRBJ2-7 | TRBV27 | CASSLQYAYEQYF | TGTGCCAGCAGTTTACAGTATGCCTACGAGCAGTACTTC
- | - | TRBJ1-1 | TRBV9 | CASSVAGTEAFF | TGTGCCAGCAGCGTGGCAGGGACTGAAGCTTTCTTT
- | many | TRBJ1-1 | TRBV2 | CASAPLNEAFF | TGTGCCAGTGCCCCTCTAAATGAAGCTTTCTTT
- | many | TRBJ1-1 | TRBV5-6 | CASSRTGRTGEAFF | TGTGCCAGCAGCAGGACCGGGAGGACCGGTGAAGCTTTCTTT
TRBD1 | - | TRBJ2-7 | TRBV12-3/TRBV12-4 | CASSLETGGRGEQYF | TGTGCCAGCAGTTTAGAGACAGGGGGGAGAGGCGAGCAGTACTTC
TRBD2 | few | TRBJ2-1 | TRBV3-1 | CASTTLAGDNEQFF | TGTGCCAGCACCACACTAGCGGGAGACAATGAGCAGTTCTTC
- | few | TRBJ2-1 | TRBV20-1 | CSARDLWDPYNEQFF | TGCAGTGCTAGAGATCTGTGGGACCCTTACAATGAGCAGTTCTTC
- | - | TRBJ2-2 | TRBV6-2/TRBV6-3 | CASSYDVGRQTGELFF | TGTGCCAGCAGTTACGATGTGGGTCGTCAGACCGGGGAGCTGTTTTTT
- | - | TRBJ2-3 | TRBV2 | CATRPGTQKTDTQYF | TGTGCCACCCGGCCCGGGACCCAAAAGACAGATACGCAGTATTTT
- | - | TRBJ2-2 | TRBV3-1 | CASSTHPPGYTGELFF | TGTGCCAGCAGCACTCACCCTCCGGGATACACCGGGGAGCTGTTTTTT
- | few | TRBJ1-6 | TRBV6-6 | CASSYQSSGIEPLHF | TGTGCCAGCAGTTATCAATCTTCGGGGATTGAACCCCTCCACTTT
- | many | TRBJ2-1 | TRBV3-1 | CASSPGRGEGSYNEQFF | TGTGCCAGCAGCCCTGGCCGCGGGGAAGGCTCCTACAATGAGCAGTTCTTC
- | many | TRBJ2-7 | TRBV10-1 | CASRNDLQQYF | TGCGCCAGCAGGAACGATCTCCAGCAGTACTTC
- | many | TRBJ1-2 | TRBV20-1 | CSVRSRTYGYTF | TGCAGTGTAAGGAGTCGTACTTATGGCTACACCTTC
TRBD2 | few | TRBJ2-7 | TRBV6-5 | CASVSGSSYEQYF | TGTGCCAGCGTGAGCGGGAGCTCCTACGAGCAGTACTTC
TRBD2 | many | TRBJ2-3 | TRBV2 | CASSQAGGPSSTDTQYF | TGTGCCAGCAGTCAAGCGGGGGGGCCCTCGAGCACAGATACGCAGTATTTT
- | few | TRBJ2-7 | TRBV19 | CASSIGDSYEQYF | TGTGCCAGTAGTATCGGGGACTCCTACGAGCAGTACTTC
- | few | TRBJ2-3 | TRBV10-3 | CAITAGASTDTQYF | TGTGCCATCACTGCGGGGGCTAGCACAGATACGCAGTATTTT
TRBD2 | - | TRBJ2-1 | TRBV9 | CASSAMAAGGPKNEQFF | TGTGCCAGCAGCGCCATGGCAGCGGGAGGGCCGAAGAATGAGCAGTTCTTC
- | few | TRBJ1-1 | TRBV5-1 | CASSLSSGANTEAFF | TGCGCCAGCAGCTTGTCGTCCGGGGCGAACACTGAAGCTTTCTTT
- | few | TRBJ2-7 | TRBV4-2 | CASSQESEQYF | TGTGCCAGCAGCCAAGAATCCGAGCAGTACTTC
- | many | TRBJ2-3 | TRBV14 | CASSQVTARGTQYF | TGTGCCAGCAGCCAAGTAACAGCCCGGGGTACGCAGTATTTT
- | few | TRBJ2-2 | TRBV7-9 | CAIGLGTGELFF | TGTGCCATCGGGCTGGGAACCGGGGAGCTGTTTTTT
TRBD1 | many | TRBJ2-2 | TRBV5-1 | CASSIGQGGTGELFF | TGCGCCAGCAGCATAGGACAGGGTGGCACCGGGGAGCTGTTTTTT
- | - | TRBJ1-5 | TRBV4-2 | CASSQQATGQQPQHF | TGTGCCAGCAGCCAACAGGCGACAGGACAACAGCCCCAGCATTTT
- | many | TRBJ1-5 | TRBV21-1 | CASSKVYHGRRSNQPQHF | TGTGCCAGCAGCAAGGTCTATCACGGACGTCGTAGCAATCAGCCCCAGCATTTT
TRBD2 | many | TRBJ2-5 | TRBV9 | CASSVAGGSKETQYF | TGTGCCAGCAGCGTAGCAGGCGGGAGTAAAGAGACCCAGTACTTC
- | - | TRBJ2-6 | TRBV19 | CASSMGLSSGANVLTF | TGTGCCAGTAGTATGGGCCTCTCCTCTGGGGCCAACGTCCTGACTTTC
TRBD2 | many | TRBJ2-2 | TRBV20-1 | CSARDRAAGGTGELFF | TGCAGTGCTAGAGATCGGGCAGCGGGGGGAACCGGGGAGCTGTTTTTT
- | - | TRBJ2-3 | TRBV7-3 | CASSPTGFGTDTQYF | TGTGCCAGCAGCCCCACAGGGTTTGGCACAGATACGCAGTATTTT
- | few | TRBJ2-2 | TRBV29-1 | CSVVPNTGELFF | TGCAGCGTCGTCCCGAACACCGGGGAGCTGTTTTTT
- | - | TRBJ2-3 | TRBV29-1 | CSVAPSLRDTQYF | TGCAGCGTTGCCCCTAGCTTAAGAGATACGCAGTATTTT
- | many | TRBJ1-6 | TRBV6-5 | CASSYPSLVSNNSPLHF | TGTGCCAGCAGTTACCCCTCCCTGGTCTCAAATAATTCACCCCTCCACTTT
TRBD2 | many | TRBJ2-1 | TRBV29-1 | CSVGARLAVSYNEQFF | TGCAGCGTTGGAGCGCGGCTAGCGGTCTCCTACAATGAGCAGTTCTTC
TRBD1 | few | TRBJ2-7 | TRBV29-1 | CSVGEQGHVKQYF | TGCAGCGTTGGGGAACAGGGGCATGTCAAGCAGTACTTC
TRBD2 | few | TRBJ2-3 | TRBV10-3 | CAISEKAGEPLGTDTQYF | TGTGCCATCAGTGAAAAAGCGGGAGAACCTCTGGGCACAGATACGCAGTATTTT
- | few | TRBJ1-5 | TRBV7-2 | CASTDHPGPNQPQHF | TGTGCCAGCACCGACCACCCGGGCCCCAATCAGCCCCAGCATTTT
- | - | TRBJ1-1 | TRBV6-1 | CASSGGSRGNTEAFF | TGTGCCAGCAGTGGAGGCTCGAGGGGCAACACTGAAGCTTTCTTT
- | few | TRBJ2-3 | TRBV2 | CASSGGSSKADTQYF | TGTGCCAGCAGTGGGGGATCGTCAAAAGCAGATACGCAGTATTTT
- | few | TRBJ1-5 | TRBV6-2/TRBV6-3 | CASSYPRGGYQPQHF | TGTGCCAGCAGTTACCCGCGGGGGGGCTATCAGCCCCAGCATTTT
TRBD2 | - | TRBJ2-3 | TRBV7-9 | CASSFPSGANTDTQYF | TGTGCCAGCAGCTTCCCTAGCGGGGCCAACACAGATACGCAGTATTTT
TRBD1 | many | TRBJ1-2 | TRBV7-9 | CASSPDREVDYGYTF | TGTGCCAGCAGCCCGGACAGGGAGGTCGACTATGGCTACACCTTC
- | few | TRBJ2-3 | TRBV5-1 | CASSPPVGPTDTQYF | TGCGCCAGCAGCCCCCCCGTGGGGCCCACAGATACGCAGTATTTT